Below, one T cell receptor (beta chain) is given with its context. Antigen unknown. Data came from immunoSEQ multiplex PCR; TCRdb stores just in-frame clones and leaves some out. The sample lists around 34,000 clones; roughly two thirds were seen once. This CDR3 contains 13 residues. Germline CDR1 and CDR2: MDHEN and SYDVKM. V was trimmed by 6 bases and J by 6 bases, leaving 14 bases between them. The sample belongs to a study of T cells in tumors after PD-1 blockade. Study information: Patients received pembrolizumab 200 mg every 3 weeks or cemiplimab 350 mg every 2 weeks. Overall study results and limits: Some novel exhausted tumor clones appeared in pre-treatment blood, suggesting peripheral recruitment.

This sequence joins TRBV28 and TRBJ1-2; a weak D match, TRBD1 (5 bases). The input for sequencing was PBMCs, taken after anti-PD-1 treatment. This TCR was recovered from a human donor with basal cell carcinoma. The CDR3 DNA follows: TGTGCCAGCAGATCGGGCCTGGGGCATGGCTACACCTTC. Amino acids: CASRSGLGHGYTF.